This T cell receptor (beta chain) was obtained from a study of blood T cell repertoires in COVID-19. Study-wide background: The United States, Italy and Spain supplied acute and convalescent COVID-19 samples. Sources were T cells, B-cell-depleted T cells, or PBMCs; the material itself was cDNA or gDNA.

Original processing notes: Amplified reference gene primers provided the basis for estimating nucleated cell counts. Repertoires were generated with immunoSEQ multiplex PCR, while TCRdb's copy carries only in-frame clones and drops some. The V and J calls and the clone size are those of that table, but D and trimming were determined from the DNA. The repertoire consists of 200,000 to 250,000 clones, with 86% occurring once and the leading ten covering 9% to 15%. The V and J ends lost 6 bases and 0 bases respectively, with 8 bases between them. This CDR3 spans 13 amino acids. In germline, CDR1 is WSHSY, CDR2 SAAADI.

The TCR sequence derives from a man at least 80 years old with acute or convalescent COVID-19. The rearrangement links TRBV10-2 to TRBJ1-2; D ambiguous. The source material was peripheral blood. The CDR3, as DNA: TGCGCCAGCAGAATTACAGCTAACTATGGCTACACCTTC. Translation: CASRITANYGYTF.